This paragraph covers one T cell receptor beta chain sequence. Trimming shortened V by 1 base and J by 7 bases, and 17 bases separated the two germline ends. Germline lookup yields CDR1 LGHNT and CDR2 FRNRAP. This CDR3 is built from 16 residues. How the authors handled the data: For nucleated cells, counts were estimated from reference gene primer amplification. Here immunoSEQ multiplex PCR was the method, and the copy in TCRdb shows in-frame clones only, minus some. The V and J calls and clone size come from that table; D and trimming were worked out from the DNA. The table lists around 370,000 clones, 85% to 90% of them singletons. These data come from a study of blood T cell repertoires in COVID-19. Turning to the study itself: The origin of the acute and convalescent COVID-19 samples was the United States, Italy and Spain. In each case, the material was cDNA or gDNA derived from T cells, B-cell-depleted T cells, or PBMCs.

Material: peripheral blood. The V and J genes are TRBV12-5 and TRBJ1-5; D uncertain. The clonotype originates from a woman aged 50 to 60 with COVID-19, enrolled during active disease. This CDR3 is CASGLGPTAVGQPQHF. CDR3 sequence (DNA): TGTGCTAGTGGTTTGGGTCCTACAGCGGTGGGCCAGCCCCAGCATTTT.